The present T cell receptor beta chain was sequenced within a study of blood T cell repertoires in COVID-19. The sample holds one count of this clone. The CDR3 runs to 14 residues. Germline V lookup: CDR1 SGHNT, CDR2 YYREEE (reference sequence). J lost 0 bases, V lost 3 bases, and 1 base had no gene match. Seattle enrolled patients during active infection and tracked them longitudinally. Libraries were prepared by immunoSEQ multiplex PCR; TCRdb keeps only in-frame clonotypes and omits some of them. The sample has approximately 260,000 clones; over 70% are singletons. The rearrangement links TRBV5-4 to TRBJ2-3; TRBD2 matches 7 bases. Input material: peripheral blood. This TCR came from a woman aged 70 to 79 with COVID-19, enrolled during active disease. The DNA of the CDR3 is TGTGCCAGCAGCTATAGCGGGAGCACAGATACGCAGTATTTT. It codes for CASSYSGSTDTQYF. Full variable domain (remainder filled in from reference TRBV5-4 and TRBJ2-3): ETGVTQSPTHLIKTRGQQVTLRCSSQSGHNTVSWYQQALGQGPQFIFQYYREEENGRGNFPPRFSGLQFPNYSSELNVNALELDDSALYLCASSYSGSTDTQYFGPGTRLTVL.